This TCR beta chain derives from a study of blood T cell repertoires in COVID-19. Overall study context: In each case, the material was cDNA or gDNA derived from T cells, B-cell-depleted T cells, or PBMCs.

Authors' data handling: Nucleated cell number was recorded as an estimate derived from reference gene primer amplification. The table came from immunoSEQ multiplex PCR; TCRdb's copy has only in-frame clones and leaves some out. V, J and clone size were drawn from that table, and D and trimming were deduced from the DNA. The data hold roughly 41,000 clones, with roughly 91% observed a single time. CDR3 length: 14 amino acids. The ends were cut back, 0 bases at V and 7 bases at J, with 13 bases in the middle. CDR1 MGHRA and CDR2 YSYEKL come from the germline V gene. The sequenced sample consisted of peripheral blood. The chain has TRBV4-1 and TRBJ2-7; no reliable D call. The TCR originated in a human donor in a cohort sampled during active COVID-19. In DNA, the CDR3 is TGCGCCAGCAGCCAAGATCAAGAATACGGGGAGCAGTACTTC. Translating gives CASSQDQEYGEQYF.